This T cell receptor beta chain was sequenced in a study of beta chain features in type 1 diabetes. Germline-derived CDR1 and CDR2 are SGHTA and FQGNSA. Trimming took 3 bases from V and 5 from J; bases not matched to a gene: 6. The CDR3 has 14 amino acids. Isolated RNA was reverse transcribed in full, so expressed TCRB transcripts were sequenced. Assay used: immunoSEQ multiplex PCR; TCRdb lists only in-frame clones, some missing. The data hold fewer than 150,000 clones, with about 7% observed a single time. One heparinised blood draw averaging roughly 120 mL was given by each donor. Sorted cells reached over 95% purity in every population. This clone was seen only a few times.

The chain combines TRBV7-2 with TRBJ1-1, with TRBD1 matching over 7 bases. Sequencing was performed on central memory CD4+ T cells from blood. This receptor was obtained from a woman aged 25-40 years in good health. The CDR3: CASSFLQGRTEAFF. The CDR3 DNA reads TGTGCCAGCAGCTTCCTACAGGGGCGGACTGAAGCTTTCTTT.